These 16 T cell receptor beta chains came from one sample sequenced in a study of blood T cell repertoires in COVID-19. The method was immunoSEQ multiplex PCR; TCRdb's version includes in-frame clones alone and lacks a portion of them. The table records around 220,000 clones, less than 90% of them present only once. Sequenced material: peripheral blood. All receptors come from a man younger than 40 with active or convalescent COVID-19.

The CDR3 coding sequence is TGTGCCAGCAGTGGGGGACTAGCGGACACAGATACGCAGTATTTT. Residues: CASSGGLADTDTQYF. V and J are TRBV2 and TRBJ2-3, with 11 positions matching TRBD2. J was trimmed by 2 bases and V by 4 bases; bases with no gene match: 2. This CDR3 region has 15 residues. Germline values: CDR1 SNHLY, CDR2 FYNNEI.

The V gene is TRBV7-2, the J gene TRBJ2-7, with D possibly TRBD2 on 6 matching bases. The CDR3 is 14 residues long. CDR1 is SGHTA and CDR2 is FQGNSA in the germline V gene. V lost 6 bases, J lost 5 bases, and 17 bases lay in between. The CDR3 protein is CASSRTSFVHEQYF. CDR3 nucleotides: TGTGCCAGCAGTCGCACTAGCTTCGTCCACGAGCAGTACTTC.

This chain links TRBV9 with TRBJ1-6, with a tentative D call TRBD1 (6 bases). The CDR3 extends over 14 amino acids. Per germline, CDR1 SGDLS and CDR2 YYNGEE. The V gene lost 2 bases and the J gene lost 6 bases, with 9 bases spanning the gap. This CDR3 reads CASSVRTVNSPLHF. Written as DNA, the CDR3 is TGTGCCAGCAGCGTTAGGACAGTTAATTCACCCCTCCACTTT.

The chain is built from TRBV1 and TRBJ2-6; whether TRBD2, the table's D call, matches the DNA was not checked. TRBV1 is a documented pseudogene. The CDR3 contains 15 residues. The CDR3 DNA is TGCACCAGCAGCCTTACTAGAGCTGGGGCCAACGTCCTGACTTTC. Its protein product is CTSSLTRAGANVLTF.

This chain joins TRBV19 and TRBJ2-5, with D possibly matching TRBD2 (6 bases). The CDR3 is 17 residues long. The V gene's germline CDR1 is LNHDA and CDR2 SQIVND (reference sequence). Trimming pared 0 bases from V and 6 bases from J, leaving 20 bases between. The CDR3 region has the DNA TGTGCCAGTAGTATAGATTCCCCCGCGGGGCGCCGAAAGACCCAGTACTTC. Protein: CASSIDSPAGRRKTQYF.

This clone was seen a single time. This sequence joins TRBV3-1 (or the pseudogene TRBV3-2) and TRBJ2-5, with D unresolved. V dropped 1 base and J dropped 4 bases, with 16 bases sitting between them. Looked up from germline, CDR1 is LGHDT and CDR2 is YNNKEL (reference sequence). The CDR3 totals 16 residues. CDR3 sequence (DNA): TGTGCCAGCAGCCAAGTTCTACTACGGCGCGTAGAGACCCAGTACTTC. Its protein is CASSQVLLRRVETQYF.

This sequence joins TRBV10-2 and TRBJ2-5; D not resolved. CDR1 and CDR2 (germline): WSHSY, SAAADI. V lost 2 bases, J lost 1 base, and 5 bases lay in between. CDR3 size: 13 residues. This chain's CDR3 is CASSERSQETQYF. The CDR3 DNA is TGCGCCAGCAGTGAGCGGAGCCAAGAGACCCAGTACTTC.

The chain employs TRBV12-3 or TRBV12-4 and TRBJ2-7; 8 bases align to TRBD1. Germline trimming cut 6 bases from V and 2 bases from J; bases unmatched to any gene: 3. This CDR3 contains 13 residues. The CDR3 is CASSGQGTYEQYF. The CDR3 coding sequence is TGTGCCAGCAGCGGACAGGGAACCTACGAGCAGTACTTC.

This chain joins TRBV7-2 and TRBJ1-1; TRBD1 matches at 8 bases. CDR3 length: 14 residues. V shed 5 bases and J 10 bases; nucleotides not matched to a gene: 12. Germline values: CDR1 SGHTA, CDR2 FQGNSA. The DNA of the CDR3 is TGTGCCAGCAGCCCGCGTCCCGGGACAGGTTTAGCTTTCTTT. Protein: CASSPRPGTGLAFF.

Worth noting for this clone: The sample holds other DNA sequences that translate to the same CDR3. The chain recombines TRBV28 with TRBJ1-6; 7 nucleotides match TRBD1. The trim removed 5 bases at V and 6 bases at J, leaving 7 bases unmatched. This CDR3 is 15 amino acids long. Germline-derived CDR1 and CDR2 are MDHEN and SYDVKM. The CDR3 is CASSRPDRANSPLHF. The DNA for the CDR3 is TGTGCCAGCAGTAGACCCGACAGGGCTAATTCACCCCTCCACTTT.

This chain links TRBV12-5 with TRBJ1-1, with 10 bases fitting TRBD1. Per the germline V gene, CDR1 is LGHNT and CDR2 is FRNRAP. This CDR3 is built from 15 residues. J lost 6 bases, V lost 5 bases, and 9 bases had no gene match. CDR3 DNA sequence: TGTGCTAGTGGTCTTGGGACAGGGGAGGTCTCTGAAGCTTTCTTT. Translation: CASGLGTGEVSEAFF.

The chain has TRBV18 and TRBJ2-1, with 7 bases fitting TRBD2. Germline lookup yields CDR1 KGHSH and CDR2 LQKENI. CDR3 length: 15 amino acids. V dropped 3 bases and J dropped 6; count of bases not matched to a gene: 8. CDR3 loop: CASSPPWAGANEQFF. CDR3 DNA sequence: TGTGCCAGCTCACCGCCTTGGGCGGGAGCCAATGAGCAGTTCTTC.

The V and J genes are TRBV9 and TRBJ1-3, with D uncertain. The CDR3 is 16 amino acids. The V end was cut by 3 bases, the J end by 4 bases, with 17 bases between. CDR1 SGDLS and CDR2 YYNGEE come from the germline V gene. This CDR3 is CASSAEALHRGNTIYF. CDR3 DNA: TGTGCCAGCAGCGCTGAGGCGTTGCACCGCGGAAACACCATATATTTT.

The chain recombines TRBV7-2 with TRBJ2-2; no definite D call. Looked up from germline, CDR1 is SGHTA and CDR2 is FQGNSA. V shed 3 bases and J shed 1 base, with 12 bases lying between them. The CDR3 loop spans 16 amino acids. The CDR3 bases are TGTGCCAGCAGCTTCTCCCCAGTTCGGAACACCGGGGAGCTGTTTTTT. Amino acids: CASSFSPVRNTGELFF. The full variable domain, rest sourced from reference TRBV7-2 and TRBJ2-2, is GAGVSQSPSNKVTEKGKDVELRCDPISGHTALYWYRQSLGQGLEFLIYFQGNSAPDKSGLPSDRFSAERTGGSVSTLTIQRTQQEDSAVYLCASSFSPVRNTGELFFGEGSRLTVL.

V gene TRBV7-6 combines with J gene TRBJ1-2; 7 bases are a match to TRBD1. The CDR3 length is 13 residues. Unmatched junction bases numbered 10, after V lost 5 bases and J lost 10 bases. The germline CDR1 and CDR2 sequences are SGHVS and FNYEAQ. The CDR3 DNA sequence: TGTGCCAGCAGCCACAAGACAGGGAGATACTACACCTTC. Translation gives CASSHKTGRYYTF.

The V and J genes are TRBV7-6 and TRBJ2-7, with 13 bases fitting TRBD2. The CDR3 contains 16 residues. With 5 bases clipped from V and 3 bases from J, the junction kept 7 bases outside the gene matches. CDR1 is SGHVS and CDR2 is FNYEAQ in the germline V gene. The CDR3 DNA reads TGTGCCAGCAGCACGACTAGCGGGAGGTCTCGCTACGAGCAGTACTTC. Its protein is CASSTTSGRSRYEQYF.